This T cell receptor beta chain was sequenced during a study of blood T cell repertoires in COVID-19. CDR1 KGHSH and CDR2 LQKENI come from the germline V gene. This CDR3 has 16 amino acids. With 3 bases clipped from V and 1 base from J, the junction kept 6 bases outside the gene matches. Data came from immunoSEQ multiplex PCR; TCRdb stores just in-frame clones and leaves some out. The table includes over 250,000 clones, approximately 90% detected once. Sequencing was carried out using PBMCs or T cells enriched from blood (not recorded which). The rearrangement links TRBV18 to TRBJ1-5; 7 bases are a match to TRBD1. The receptor's source is a woman aged 55-69 years in a cohort exposed to, infected with or recovered from COVID-19 (not recorded which). CDR3 sequence (DNA): TGTGCCAGCTCACCTGGTTCACAGGGGAGCAATCAGCCCCAGCATTTT. Translated, it gives CASSPGSQGSNQPQHF.